This T cell receptor beta chain was captured in a study of blood T cell repertoires in COVID-19. Study-level information: COVID-19 samples, acute and convalescent, were from the United States, Italy and Spain.

Sequencing used immunoSEQ multiplex PCR; TCRdb keeps in-frame clones, though not all of them. The sample holds 220,000 or so clones, around 87% seen once. V lost 4 bases to trimming and J lost 10 bases, with 19 bases between them. CDR3 size: 14 residues. CDR1 is MGHRA, CDR2 YSYEKL, per germline. This clone was counted once. The study recruited people aged about 18 to 90 years across roughly 23 US areas. Exposed participants came across a COVID-19 case within 2 weeks before study entry. Specimen: PBMCs or T cells enriched from blood (not recorded which). The sequence was obtained from a man aged 25-45 years who had been exposed to COVID-19. The V call is TRBV4-1, the J call TRBJ1-1; TRBD1 might be the D (6 bases). CDR3 residues: CASSPTGPIAGAFF. CDR3 sequence (DNA): TGCGCCAGCAGCCCGACAGGACCGATAGCGGGAGCTTTCTTT.